This TCR beta chain appears in the sequencing data of a study of shared clonotypes between healthy human individuals. General study points: In general, naive subsets displayed greater estimated richness than memory subsets did.

How the authors handled the data: Filtering differed since immunoSEQ provided only junctions, with no quality scores. Clones were read by immunoSEQ multiplex PCR, and TCRdb kept only the in-frame ones, dropping some. Clonal size and the V and J genes are those of that table, whereas D and trimming came from the DNA. Counted here are over a million clones, around 97% occurring once; the ten biggest clones make up roughly 1.2%. The CDR3 contains 15 residues. V dropped 0 bases and J dropped 4 bases, with 10 bases sitting between them. Germline V CDR1 and CDR2: SGHNT, YYREEE (reference sequence). In the case of this clone: Its antigen is unidentified.

The clonotype originates from a man younger than 40 in good health. The V and J genes are TRBV5-4 and TRBJ2-2; D is perhaps TRBD2 (6 bases). The sample comprised naive CD4+ T cells sorted from blood. Subset: CD45RA+ positively selected. The CDR3 region is CASSLDPGGTGELFF. For the CDR3, the DNA is TGTGCCAGCAGCTTGGACCCCGGGGGCACCGGGGAGCTGTTTTTT. Looking up the rest from reference TRBV5-4 and TRBJ2-2 gives the full variable domain: ETGVTQSPTHLIKTRGQQVTLRCSSQSGHNTVSWYQQALGQGPQFIFQYYREEENGRGNFPPRFSGLQFPNYSSELNVNALELDDSALYLCASSLDPGGTGELFFGEGSRLTVL.